The 20 T cell receptor beta chains listed next were all sequenced from one sample in a study of T cell responses to AZD1222 COVID-19 vaccine. Only in-frame clones appear in the TCRdb table, and some are missing; sequencing was by immunoSEQ multiplex PCR. Among tens of thousands of clones listed, approximately 88% were seen once. The sample consisted of peripheral blood, taken 28 days after the second AZD1222 dose. Source of these receptors: an adult who received the AZD1222 COVID-19 vaccine.

The rearrangement links TRBV29-1 to TRBJ1-2; 7 bases match TRBD1. Germline values: CDR1 SQVTM, CDR2 ANQGSEA. This CDR3 has 13 residues. V dropped 1 base and J dropped 5; count of bases not matched to a gene: 4. CDR3 protein: CSVEGTGVYGYTF. CDR3 nucleotide sequence: TGCAGCGTTGAAGGTACAGGGGTGTATGGCTACACCTTC.

About this clone: The limits of the CDR3 on the DNA are not certain, so only TCRdb's listed CDR3 is given. The chain combines TRBV21-1 with TRBJ2-2; the table's D call, TRBD2, has no DNA check behind it. TRBV21-1 is a pseudogene segment. The CDR3 is 15 amino acids long, termini counted. The CDR3 protein is CASSKFGGGTGELFF.

The chain has TRBV18 and TRBJ2-7, with a possible D match to TRBD1 (6 bases). V was clipped by 5 bases and J by 5 bases, with 10 bases between them. CDR1 is KGHSH and CDR2 is LQKENI in the germline V gene. The CDR3 is made up of 12 amino acids. CDR3 DNA: TGTGCCAGCTCAGTTAACAGGGACGAGCAGTACTTC. Protein product: CASSVNRDEQYF.

The V and J genes are TRBV18 and TRBJ2-7; D remains unclear. Germline assignment: CDR1 KGHSH and CDR2 LQKENI. This CDR3 region has 16 residues. Trimming left V 2 bases short and J 0 bases short, with 14 bases between. The CDR3 nucleotides read TGTGCCAGCTCACCAGGTTTCCGGGCCCTCTCCTACGAGCAGTACTTC. As protein: CASSPGFRALSYEQYF.

A single count supports this clone. The V and J genes are TRBV18 and TRBJ2-3; 7 bases are shared with TRBD2. Per germline, CDR1 KGHSH and CDR2 LQKENI. The CDR3 is 15 residues long. Trimming took 0 bases from V and 4 from J; bases not matched to a gene: 4. The CDR3 DNA is TGTGCCAGCTCACCACCGACGGGGGGAGCAGATACGCAGTATTTT. Amino acid sequence: CASSPPTGGADTQYF.

In regard to this clone: A read error may account for a junction end that differs from germline. The chain combines TRBV2 with TRBJ2-7; D is ambiguous. Per the germline V gene, CDR1 is SNHLY and CDR2 is FYNNEI. The CDR3 consists of 13 residues. CDR3 coding DNA: TGTGCCAGCAGGGAAGACAATACCTACGAGCAGTACTTC. This gives the protein CASREDNTYEQYF.

The chain links TRBV3-1 (or the pseudogene TRBV3-2) to TRBJ2-7, with a tentative D call TRBD1 (6 bases). Trimming pared 0 bases from V and 7 bases from J, leaving 16 bases between. The CDR3 covers 15 residues. Germline V CDR1 and CDR2: LGHDT, YNNKEL (reference sequence). CDR3 region: CASSQDPGTRNEQYF. The DNA of the CDR3 is TGTGCCAGCAGCCAAGATCCCGGGACACGGAATGAGCAGTACTTC.

The rearrangement uses TRBV18 and TRBJ2-1; TRBD2 matches at 8 bases. This CDR3 spans 16 amino acids. Per germline, CDR1 KGHSH and CDR2 LQKENI. Trimming cost V 2 bases and J 0 bases; bases outside gene matches: 3. CDR3 protein: CASSPNAGGSYNEQFF. The CDR3 DNA follows: TGTGCCAGCTCACCAAATGCGGGGGGCTCCTACAATGAGCAGTTCTTC.

The chain combines TRBV27 with TRBJ2-1, with 7 bases identical to TRBD2. Germline V lookup: CDR1 MNHEY, CDR2 SMNVEV (reference sequence). Trimming at V came to 9 bases and at J to 4 bases, leaving 9 bases not matched to a gene. This CDR3 has 14 amino acids. In DNA, the CDR3 is TGTGCCAGTTCCCCAAGCGGGGAGTACAATGAGCAGTTCTTC. This gives the protein CASSPSGEYNEQFF.

The chain employs TRBV6-5 and TRBJ1-6, with D possibly TRBD1 on 5 matching bases. CDR3 length equals 15 residues. Trimming took off 6 bases at V and 6 bases at J, with 15 bases between the two ends. Germline values: CDR1 MNHEY, CDR2 SVGAGI. The CDR3: CASSRLRQLNSPLHF. The CDR3 nucleotides read TGTGCCAGCAGCCGCCTTCGACAGCTTAATTCACCCCTCCACTTT.

This clone was counted a single time. The J gene is TRBJ2-1, the V gene TRBV5-5; D perhaps matches TRBD1 (6 bases). CDR3 length: 17 amino acids. Trimming shortened V by 0 bases and J by 0 bases, and 13 bases separated the two germline ends. Germline assignment: CDR1 SGHKS and CDR2 YYEKEE (reference sequence). The CDR3 coding sequence is TGTGCCAGCAGCTTGGATCTGGGGGCTAGCTCCTACAATGAGCAGTTCTTC. Residues: CASSLDLGASSYNEQFF.

The rearrangement uses TRBV5-1 and TRBJ2-3, with 15 bases aligning to TRBD2. The CDR3 is 19 amino acids. Germline V lookup: CDR1 SGHRS, CDR2 YFSETQ. With 4 bases clipped from V and 0 bases from J, the junction kept 9 bases outside the gene matches. CDR3 sequence (DNA): TGCGCCAGCAGCCTCGGACTAGCGGGGGGGCCGATAAGCACAGATACGCAGTATTTT. Its protein product is CASSLGLAGGPISTDTQYF.

V usage is TRBV2 and J usage is TRBJ2-7; D unclear. Trimming removed 3 bases from V and 2 bases from J, with 11 bases in between. CDR1 is SNHLY, CDR2 FYNNEI, per germline. The CDR3 has 14 amino acids. DNA of the CDR3: TGTGCCAGCAGTGAGTGGGGATTAACCTACGAGCAGTACTTC. This sequence encodes CASSEWGLTYEQYF.

V and J are TRBV7-9 and TRBJ1-4, with 8 positions matching TRBD1. This CDR3 spans 14 amino acids. Trimming removed 5 bases from V and 5 bases from J; junction bases left unmatched: 4. In germline, CDR1 is SEHNR, CDR2 FQNEAQ (reference sequence). CDR3 residues: CASSQGQENEKLFF. The CDR3 DNA is TGTGCCAGCAGCCAGGGACAGGAGAATGAAAAACTGTTTTTT.

The rearrangement joins TRBV5-1 to TRBJ1-6; D perhaps matches TRBD1 (6 bases). The V end was cut by 1 base, the J end by 7 bases, with 18 bases between. CDR3 length: 17 residues. The germline CDR1 and CDR2 sequences are SGHRS and YFSETQ. CDR3 in DNA: TGCGCCAGCAGCTTGACCGGGAACACAGGGCGGAATTCACCCCTCCACTTT. It specifies CASSLTGNTGRNSPLHF.

The chain combines TRBV2 with TRBJ2-7; TRBD1 aligns across 9 bases. Germline V gene data show CDR1 as SNHLY and CDR2 as FYNNEI. Trimming took 5 bases from V and 2 from J; bases not matched to a gene: 7. The CDR3 has 15 amino acids. The CDR3 DNA follows: TGTGCCAGCAGTCCGGACAGGGGAATCGCCTACGAGCAGTACTTC. Protein: CASSPDRGIAYEQYF.

The chain carries TRBV7-8 and TRBJ1-5; D not resolved. CDR1 is SGHVS and CDR2 is FQNEAQ in the germline V gene. Deletions cut 5 bases from V and 6 bases from J, with 8 bases between. The CDR3 totals 12 residues. The CDR3 loop reads CASSQYSQPQHF. For the CDR3, the DNA is TGTGCCAGCAGCCAATATAGTCAGCCCCAGCATTTT.

The chain joins TRBV5-4 to TRBJ1-1; 7 positions match TRBD1. J lost 4 bases, V lost 2 bases, and 11 bases had no gene match. This CDR3 has 16 amino acids. Germline-derived CDR1 and CDR2 are SGHNT and YYREEE (reference sequence). The CDR3 region has the DNA TGTGCCAGCAGCTTCCGGAAGACAGGGAGCGGCACTGAAGCTTTCTTT. Translating it yields CASSFRKTGSGTEAFF.

This clone was counted once. The V and J genes are TRBV5-1 and TRBJ2-5; D might be TRBD1 (6 bases). V was trimmed by 0 bases and J by 3 bases, leaving 9 bases between them. This CDR3 is 14 amino acids long. Germline CDR1 reads SGHRS; CDR2 reads YFSETQ. The CDR3: CASSLAQGKETQYF. For the CDR3, the DNA is TGCGCCAGCAGCTTGGCTCAGGGGAAAGAGACCCAGTACTTC.

This rearrangement joins TRBV5-4 to TRBJ1-2; TRBD1 aligns across 7 bases. The V gene's germline CDR1 is SGHNT and CDR2 YYREEE (reference sequence). V shed 2 bases, J shed 2 bases, and the junction held 3 bases outside the gene matches. The CDR3 has 14 amino acids. CDR3 sequence: CASSLGGANYGYTF. DNA for the CDR3: TGTGCCAGCAGCTTAGGGGGCGCGAACTATGGCTACACCTTC.